The 8 T cell receptor beta chains listed next were all sequenced from one sample in a study of metastatic and nonmetastatic thyroid tumors. TCRdb reprocessed the PCR reads using MiXCR. The data show about 40,000 clones, about 15% seen once. Patients had received no treatment of any kind before thyroid surgery. The sequenced sample consisted of blood. Source of these receptors: a female donor with papillary thyroid cancer or a benign thyroid nodule (not recorded which). Some clones in this sample may be carry-over from other donors' samples.

This clone was observed a handful of times. J is TRBJ1-3 and V is TRBV6-2 or TRBV6-3; 12 bases align to TRBD1. Germline trimming cut 6 bases from V and 12 bases from J; bases unmatched to any gene: 21. The CDR3 is 18 amino acids. CDR1 is MNHEY and CDR2 is SVGEGT in the germline V gene. CDR3 in DNA: TGTGCCAGCAGCCCCACACCGGGACAGGGGGCGCCGGGAAAAAACATATATTTT. The encoded protein is CASSPTPGQGAPGKNIYF.

V and J are TRBV28 and TRBJ2-7; 8 bases line up with TRBD2. The V gene's germline CDR1 is MDHEN and CDR2 SYDVKM. Trimming removed 6 bases from V and 0 bases from J; junction bases left unmatched: 7. CDR3 length: 15 residues. The CDR3 region is CASSRSGDLSYEQYF. The CDR3 bases are TGTGCCAGCAGCCGTAGCGGGGACCTCTCCTACGAGCAGTACTTC.

At least ten counts were recorded for this clone. This chain joins TRBV3-1 and TRBJ2-7, with D unresolved. The CDR3 spans 14 residues. Trimming cost V 4 bases and J 6 bases, with 16 bases left between them. The germline V gene encodes CDR1 LGHDT and CDR2 YNNKEL (reference sequence). The CDR3 protein is CASSPLRSSREQYF. The CDR3 nucleotides read TGTGCCAGCAGCCCACTCCGGTCGTCTCGCGAGCAGTACTTC.

This clone has at least ten counts. The chain carries TRBV29-1 and TRBJ1-2, with TRBD1 as a possible D gene (5 bases). CDR1 and CDR2 from the germline V gene are SQVTM and ANQGSEA. Trimming pared 7 bases from V and 7 bases from J, leaving 16 bases between. The CDR3 runs 12 residues. CDR3 bases: TGCAGCGGCGATGTGGGGGTCGGTGGCTACACCTTC. Amino acid sequence: CSGDVGVGGYTF.

V is TRBV4-1 and J is TRBJ2-7, with D tentatively TRBD2 (5 bases). From germline, CDR1 is MGHRA and CDR2 YSYEKL. The CDR3 is 14 amino acids. V lost 2 bases, J lost 10 bases, and 18 bases lay in between. CDR3: CASSQLEGGRDQYF. The CDR3 DNA is TGCGCCAGCAGCCAACTTGAGGGTGGACGGGATCAGTACTTC.

This clone was picked up one time. The rearrangement uses TRBV30 and TRBJ2-2; 7 nucleotides match TRBD2. The J segment lost 3 bases and the V segment lost 2 bases, leaving 9 bases of the junction unmatched. The CDR3 runs to 16 residues. CDR1 and CDR2 (germline): GTSNPN, SVGIG (reference sequence). DNA for the CDR3: TGTGCCTGGAGTCCATTCGGACTAGACGACACCGGGGAGCTGTTTTTT. Its protein is CAWSPFGLDDTGELFF.

On this clone itself: A read error may produce the germline difference seen at one junction end. This sequence joins TRBV6-1 and TRBJ1-3; 7 nucleotides line up with TRBD1. Germline values: CDR1 MNHNS, CDR2 SASEGT. The CDR3 loop spans 15 amino acids. The CDR3 sequence: CASRAGTVSGNNIYF. The CDR3 nucleotides are TGTGCCAGCAGGGCAGGGACAGTCTCTGGAAACAACATATATTTT.

Many counts were recorded for this clone. V is TRBV6-1 and J is TRBJ2-7; weak D call: TRBD1 (7 bases). V lost 7 bases and J lost 5, with 9 bases in between. There are 11 residues in the CDR3. The germline V gene encodes CDR1 MNHNS and CDR2 SASEGT. For the CDR3, the DNA is TGTGCCAGCACCAGGGGGGACGAGCAGTACTTC. Encoded protein: CASTRGDEQYF.